The text below deals with one TCR beta chain. The antigen is undetermined. The sample comes from a study of T cell responses to AZD1222 COVID-19 vaccine. Study-wide background: Combined were second doses at about 4 or about 12 weeks. Whole-study findings and limits: Vaccine-associated CD4 TCRs spanned spike, dominant at 160-218 and 743-854. Among the donors, most were white British and more were female, and clonal diversity was possibly underestimated. Sampling captured repertoires only after the peak T cell response.

Libraries were prepared by immunoSEQ multiplex PCR; TCRdb keeps only in-frame clonotypes and omits some of them. The sample lists over 110,000 clones; around 93% were seen once. This specimen was peripheral blood, taken on day 0 of AZD1222 vaccination. The clonotype originates from an adult in good health.

The CDR3 DNA sequence: TGTGCCAGCAGCACTAGCGGGACTACGCAGTATTTT. This sequence encodes CASSTSGTTQYF. The chain has TRBV6-2 or TRBV6-3 and TRBJ2-3, with 10 nucleotides matching TRBD2. Germline V lookup: CDR1 MNHEY, CDR2 SVGEGT. The J segment lost 8 bases and the V segment lost 6 bases, leaving 2 bases of the junction unmatched. This CDR3 contains 12 residues.